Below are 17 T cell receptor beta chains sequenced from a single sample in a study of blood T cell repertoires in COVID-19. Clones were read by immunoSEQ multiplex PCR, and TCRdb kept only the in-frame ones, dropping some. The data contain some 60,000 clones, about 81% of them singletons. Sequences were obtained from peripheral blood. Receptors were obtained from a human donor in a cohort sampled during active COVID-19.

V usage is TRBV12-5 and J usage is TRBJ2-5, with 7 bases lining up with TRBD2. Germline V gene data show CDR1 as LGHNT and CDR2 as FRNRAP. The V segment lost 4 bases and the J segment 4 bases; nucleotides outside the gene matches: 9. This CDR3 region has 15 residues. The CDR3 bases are TGTGCTAGTGGTTCCCCAAAGCGGGGAGGAGAGACCCAGTACTTC. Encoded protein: CASGSPKRGGETQYF.

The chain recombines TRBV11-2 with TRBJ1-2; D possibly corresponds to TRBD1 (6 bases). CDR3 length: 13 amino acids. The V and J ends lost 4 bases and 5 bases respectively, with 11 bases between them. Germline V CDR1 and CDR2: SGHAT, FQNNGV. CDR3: CASSSGRGYGYTF. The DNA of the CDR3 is TGTGCCAGCAGCTCGGGGAGGGGGTATGGCTACACCTTC.

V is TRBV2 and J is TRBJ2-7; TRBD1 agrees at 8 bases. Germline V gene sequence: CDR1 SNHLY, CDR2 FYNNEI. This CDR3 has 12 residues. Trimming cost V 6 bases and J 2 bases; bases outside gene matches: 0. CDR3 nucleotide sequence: TGTGCCAGCAGCAGGGGGCCCTACGAGCAGTACTTC. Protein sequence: CASSRGPYEQYF.

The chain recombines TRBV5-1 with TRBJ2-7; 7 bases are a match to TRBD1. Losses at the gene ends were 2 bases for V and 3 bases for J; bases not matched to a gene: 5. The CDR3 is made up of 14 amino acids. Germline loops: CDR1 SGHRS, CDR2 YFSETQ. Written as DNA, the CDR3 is TGCGCCAGCAGCTTTTGGGACAGAGTCTACGAGCAGTACTTC. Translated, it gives CASSFWDRVYEQYF.

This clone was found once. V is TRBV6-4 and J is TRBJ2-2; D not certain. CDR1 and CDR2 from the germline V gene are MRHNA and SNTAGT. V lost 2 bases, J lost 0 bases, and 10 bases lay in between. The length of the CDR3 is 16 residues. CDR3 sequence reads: CASSDGGSSNTGELFF. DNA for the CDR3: TGTGCCAGCAGTGACGGCGGCAGCTCGAACACCGGGGAGCTGTTTTTT.

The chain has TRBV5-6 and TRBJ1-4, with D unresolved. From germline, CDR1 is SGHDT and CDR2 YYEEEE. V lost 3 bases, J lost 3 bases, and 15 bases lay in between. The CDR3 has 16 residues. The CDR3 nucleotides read TGTGCCAGCAGCTCGAGAGGGAAGAGGTCTAATGAAAAACTGTTTTTT. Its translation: CASSSRGKRSNEKLFF.

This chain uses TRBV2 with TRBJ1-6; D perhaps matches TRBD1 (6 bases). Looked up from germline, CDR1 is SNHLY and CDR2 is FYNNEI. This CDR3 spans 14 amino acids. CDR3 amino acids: CHTLDRPLNSPLHF. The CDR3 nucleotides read TGTCACACACTCGACAGGCCCCTTAATTCACCCCTCCACTTT.

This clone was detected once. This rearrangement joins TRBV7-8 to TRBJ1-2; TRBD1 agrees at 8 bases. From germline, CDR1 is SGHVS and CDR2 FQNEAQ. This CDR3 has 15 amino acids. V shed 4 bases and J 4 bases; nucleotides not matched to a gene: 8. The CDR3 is CASSSGQGRGYGYTF. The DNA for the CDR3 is TGTGCCAGCAGCTCCGGACAGGGCCGTGGCTATGGCTACACCTTC. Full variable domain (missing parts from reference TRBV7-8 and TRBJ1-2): GAGVSQSPRYKVAKRGQDVALRCDPISGHVSLFWYQQALGQGPEFLTYFQNEAQLDKSGLPSDRFFAERPEGSVSTLKIQRTQQEDSAVYLCASSSGQGRGYGYTFGSGTRLTVV.

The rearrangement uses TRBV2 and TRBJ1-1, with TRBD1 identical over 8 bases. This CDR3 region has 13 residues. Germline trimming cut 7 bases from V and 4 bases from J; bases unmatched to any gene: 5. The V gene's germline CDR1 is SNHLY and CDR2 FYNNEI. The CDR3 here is CASTRQGLTEAFF. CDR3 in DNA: TGTGCCAGCACCCGACAGGGGCTCACTGAAGCTTTCTTT.

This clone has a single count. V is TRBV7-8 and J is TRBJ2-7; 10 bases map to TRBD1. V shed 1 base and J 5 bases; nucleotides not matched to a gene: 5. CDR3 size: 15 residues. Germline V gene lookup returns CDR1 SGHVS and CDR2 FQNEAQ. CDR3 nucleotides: TGTGCCAGCAGCTTAGTGGGACAGGGGAGTGACGAGCAGTACTTC. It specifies CASSLVGQGSDEQYF.

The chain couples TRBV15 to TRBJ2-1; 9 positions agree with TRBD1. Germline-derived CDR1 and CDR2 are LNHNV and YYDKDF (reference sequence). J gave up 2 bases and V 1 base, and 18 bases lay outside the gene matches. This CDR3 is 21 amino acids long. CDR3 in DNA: TGTGCCACCAGCAGAGCGGGTGGGGACAGGGATAAGTTACGCCCCTACAATGAGCAGTTCTTC. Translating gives CATSRAGGDRDKLRPYNEQFF.

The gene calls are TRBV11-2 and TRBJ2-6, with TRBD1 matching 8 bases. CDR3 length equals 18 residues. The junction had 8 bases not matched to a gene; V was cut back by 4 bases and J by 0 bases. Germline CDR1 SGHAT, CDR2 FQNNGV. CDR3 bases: TGTGCCAGCAGCTCGGGACAGGCTTCACTCTCTGGGGCCAACGTCCTGACTTTC. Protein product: CASSSGQASLSGANVLTF.

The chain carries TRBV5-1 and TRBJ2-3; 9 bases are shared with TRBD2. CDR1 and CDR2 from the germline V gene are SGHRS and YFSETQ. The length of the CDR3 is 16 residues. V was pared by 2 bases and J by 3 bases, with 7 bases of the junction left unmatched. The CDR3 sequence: CASSLAQGLATDTQYF. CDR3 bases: TGCGCCAGCAGCTTAGCTCAGGGACTAGCAACAGATACGCAGTATTTT.

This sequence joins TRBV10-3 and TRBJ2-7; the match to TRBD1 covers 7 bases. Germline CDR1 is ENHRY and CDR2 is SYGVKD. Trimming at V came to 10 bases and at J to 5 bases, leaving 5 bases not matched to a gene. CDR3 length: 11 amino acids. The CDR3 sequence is CATTQGNEQYV. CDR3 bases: TGTGCCACGACACAGGGGAACGAGCAGTACGTC.

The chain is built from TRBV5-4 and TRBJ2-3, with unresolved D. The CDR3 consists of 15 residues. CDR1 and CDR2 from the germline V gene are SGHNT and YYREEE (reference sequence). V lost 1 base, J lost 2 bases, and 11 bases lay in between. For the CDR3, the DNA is TGTGCCAGCAGCTTGACCTCCAGTTACACAGATACGCAGTATTTT. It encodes CASSLTSSYTDTQYF.

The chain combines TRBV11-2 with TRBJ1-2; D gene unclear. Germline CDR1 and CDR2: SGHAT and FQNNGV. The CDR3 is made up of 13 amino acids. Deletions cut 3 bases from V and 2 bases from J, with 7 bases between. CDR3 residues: CASSLSRNYGYTF. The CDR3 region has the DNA TGTGCCAGCAGCTTGTCCAGAAACTATGGCTACACCTTC. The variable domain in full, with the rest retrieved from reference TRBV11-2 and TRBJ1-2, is EAGVAQSPRYKIIEKRQSVAFWCNPISGHATLYWYQQILGQGPKLLIQFQNNGVVDDSQLPKDRFSAERLKGVDSTLKIQPAKLEDSAVYLCASSLSRNYGYTFGSGTRLTVV.

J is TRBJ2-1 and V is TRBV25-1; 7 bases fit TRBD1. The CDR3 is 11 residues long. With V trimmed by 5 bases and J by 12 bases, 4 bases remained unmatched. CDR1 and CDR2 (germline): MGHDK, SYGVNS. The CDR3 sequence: CASSQGVGQFF. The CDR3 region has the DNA TGTGCCAGCAGTCAGGGGGTTGGGCAGTTCTTC.